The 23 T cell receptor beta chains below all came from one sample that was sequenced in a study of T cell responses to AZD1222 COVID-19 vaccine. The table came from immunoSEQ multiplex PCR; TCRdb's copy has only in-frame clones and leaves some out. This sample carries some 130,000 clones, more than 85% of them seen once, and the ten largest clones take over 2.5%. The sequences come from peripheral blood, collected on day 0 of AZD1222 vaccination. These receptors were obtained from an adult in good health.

CDR3 nucleotides: TGCGCCAGCAGCTTGGAGGGGGGCTCCTACAATGAGCAGTTCTTC. Encoded protein: CASSLEGGSYNEQFF. J is TRBJ2-1 and V is TRBV5-1; D assignment may be TRBD1 or TRBD2 (6 bases each). Germline CDR1 SGHRS, CDR2 YFSETQ. The CDR3 contains 15 residues. The germline V and J ends were trimmed by 0 bases and 0 bases, with 7 bases remaining between them.

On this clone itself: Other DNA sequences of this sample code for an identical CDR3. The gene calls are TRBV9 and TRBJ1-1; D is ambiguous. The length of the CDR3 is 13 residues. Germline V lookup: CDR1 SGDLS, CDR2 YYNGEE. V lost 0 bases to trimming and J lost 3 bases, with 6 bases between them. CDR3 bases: TGTGCCAGCAGCGTAGTAAGAGACACTGAAGCTTTCTTT. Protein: CASSVVRDTEAFF. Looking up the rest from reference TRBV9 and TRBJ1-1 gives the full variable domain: DSGVTQTPKHLITATGQRVTLRCSPRSGDLSVYWYQQSLDQGLQFLIQYYNGEERAKGNILERFSAQQFPDLHSELNLSSLELGDSALYFCASSVVRDTEAFFGQGTRLTVV.

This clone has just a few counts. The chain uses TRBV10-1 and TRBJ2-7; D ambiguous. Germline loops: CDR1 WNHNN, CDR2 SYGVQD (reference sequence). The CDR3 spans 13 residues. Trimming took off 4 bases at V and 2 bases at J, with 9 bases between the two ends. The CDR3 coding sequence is TGCGCCAGCAGTGCCCTTCGGACCTACGAGCAGTACTTC. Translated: CASSALRTYEQYF.

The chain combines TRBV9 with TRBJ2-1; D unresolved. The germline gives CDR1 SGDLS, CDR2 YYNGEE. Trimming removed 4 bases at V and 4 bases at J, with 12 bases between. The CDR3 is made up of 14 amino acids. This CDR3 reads CASSSKTHYNEQFF. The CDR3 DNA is TGTGCCAGCAGCTCCAAGACCCATTACAATGAGCAGTTCTTC.

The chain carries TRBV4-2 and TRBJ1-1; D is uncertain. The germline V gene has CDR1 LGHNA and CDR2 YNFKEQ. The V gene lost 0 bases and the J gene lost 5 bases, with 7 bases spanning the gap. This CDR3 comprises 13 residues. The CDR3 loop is CASSQDFVTEAFF. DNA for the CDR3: TGTGCCAGCAGCCAAGATTTTGTTACTGAAGCTTTCTTT.

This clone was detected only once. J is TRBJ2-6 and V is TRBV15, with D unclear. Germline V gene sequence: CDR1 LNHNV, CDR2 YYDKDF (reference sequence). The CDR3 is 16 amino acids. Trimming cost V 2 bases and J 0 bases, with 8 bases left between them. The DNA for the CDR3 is TGTGCCACCAGCAGAAGGCAGCCCTCTGGGGCCAACGTCCTGACTTTC. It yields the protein CATSRRQPSGANVLTF.

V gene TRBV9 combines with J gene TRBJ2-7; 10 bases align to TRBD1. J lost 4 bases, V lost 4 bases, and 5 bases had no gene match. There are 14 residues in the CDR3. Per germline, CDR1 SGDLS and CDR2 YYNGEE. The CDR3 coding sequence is TGTGCCAGCAGCTTGGGACAGGGGAGGTACGAGCAGTACTTC. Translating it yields CASSLGQGRYEQYF. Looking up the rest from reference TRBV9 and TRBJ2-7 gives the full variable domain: DSGVTQTPKHLITATGQRVTLRCSPRSGDLSVYWYQQSLDQGLQFLIQYYNGEERAKGNILERFSAQQFPDLHSELNLSSLELGDSALYFCASSLGQGRYEQYFGPGTRLTVT.

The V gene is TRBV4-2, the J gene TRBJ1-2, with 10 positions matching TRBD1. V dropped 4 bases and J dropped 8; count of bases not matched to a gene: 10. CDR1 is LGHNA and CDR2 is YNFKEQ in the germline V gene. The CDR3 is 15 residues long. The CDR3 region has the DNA TGTGCCAGCAGCCCCACCCCCGGGACAGGGGAGGGCTACACCTTC. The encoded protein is CASSPTPGTGEGYTF.

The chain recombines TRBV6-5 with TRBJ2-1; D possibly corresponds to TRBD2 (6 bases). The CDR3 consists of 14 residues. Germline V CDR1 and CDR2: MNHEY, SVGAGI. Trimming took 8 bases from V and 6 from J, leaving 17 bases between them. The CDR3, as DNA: TGTGCCAGCTCCTGGTGGGGGGTGGGCAATGAGCAGTTCTTC. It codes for CASSWWGVGNEQFF.

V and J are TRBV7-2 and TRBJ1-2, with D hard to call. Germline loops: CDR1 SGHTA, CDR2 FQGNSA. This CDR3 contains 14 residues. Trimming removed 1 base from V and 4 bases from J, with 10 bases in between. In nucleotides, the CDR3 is TGTGCCAGCAGCTTAGGGGGATCTTCCTATGGCTACACCTTC. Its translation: CASSLGGSSYGYTF. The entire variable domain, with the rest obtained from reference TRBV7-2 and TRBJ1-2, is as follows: GAGVSQSPSNKVTEKGKDVELRCDPISGHTALYWYRQSLGQGLEFLIYFQGNSAPDKSGLPSDRFSAERTGGSVSTLTIQRTQQEDSAVYLCASSLGGSSYGYTFGSGTRLTVV.

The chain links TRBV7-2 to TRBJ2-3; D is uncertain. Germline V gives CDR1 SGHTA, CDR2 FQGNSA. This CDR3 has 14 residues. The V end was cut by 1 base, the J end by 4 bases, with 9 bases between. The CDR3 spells CASSLEWRSDTQYF. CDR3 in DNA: TGTGCCAGCAGCTTAGAGTGGCGGTCAGATACGCAGTATTTT.

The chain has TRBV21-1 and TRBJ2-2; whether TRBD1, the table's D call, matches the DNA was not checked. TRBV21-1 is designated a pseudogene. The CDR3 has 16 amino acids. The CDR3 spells CASSAPGQGHTGELFF. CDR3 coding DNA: TGTGCCAGCAGCGCCCCGGGACAGGGCCACACCGGGGAGCTGTTTTTT.

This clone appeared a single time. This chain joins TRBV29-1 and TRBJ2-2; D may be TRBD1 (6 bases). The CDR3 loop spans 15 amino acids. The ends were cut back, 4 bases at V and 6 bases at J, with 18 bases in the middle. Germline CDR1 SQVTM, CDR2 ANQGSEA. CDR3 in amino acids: CSVVRGTGKAGELFF. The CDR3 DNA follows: TGCAGCGTTGTTCGGGGAACAGGGAAAGCCGGGGAGCTGTTTTTT.

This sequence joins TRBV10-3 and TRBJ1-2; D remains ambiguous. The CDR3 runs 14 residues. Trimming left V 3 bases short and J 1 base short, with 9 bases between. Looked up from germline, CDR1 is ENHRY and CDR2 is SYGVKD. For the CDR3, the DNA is TGTGCCATCAGTGAAACCTCACTTAACTATGGCTACACCTTC. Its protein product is CAISETSLNYGYTF.

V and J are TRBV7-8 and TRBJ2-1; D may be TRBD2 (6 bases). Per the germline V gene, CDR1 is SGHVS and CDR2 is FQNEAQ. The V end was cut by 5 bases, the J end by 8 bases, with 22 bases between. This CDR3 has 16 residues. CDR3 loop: CASSPGVQPRNDEQFF. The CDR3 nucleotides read TGTGCCAGCAGCCCGGGGGTACAGCCCCGCAATGATGAGCAGTTCTTC.

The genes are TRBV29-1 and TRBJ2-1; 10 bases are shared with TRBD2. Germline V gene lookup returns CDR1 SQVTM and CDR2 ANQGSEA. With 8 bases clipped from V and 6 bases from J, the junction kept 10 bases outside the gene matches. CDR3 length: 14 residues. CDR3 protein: CSPRLVAGGNEQFF. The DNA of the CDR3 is TGCAGCCCTCGCTTAGTAGCGGGAGGCAATGAGCAGTTCTTC.

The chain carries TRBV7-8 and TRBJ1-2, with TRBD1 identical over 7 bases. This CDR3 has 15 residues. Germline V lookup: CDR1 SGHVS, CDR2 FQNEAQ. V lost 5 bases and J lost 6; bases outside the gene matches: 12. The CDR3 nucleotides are TGTGCCAGCAGCACGACAGGGTGGGGGAGGAATGGCTACACCTTC. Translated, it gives CASSTTGWGRNGYTF.

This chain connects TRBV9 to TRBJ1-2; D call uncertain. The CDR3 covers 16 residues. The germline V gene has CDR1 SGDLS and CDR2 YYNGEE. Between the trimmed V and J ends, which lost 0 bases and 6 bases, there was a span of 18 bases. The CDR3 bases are TGTGCCAGCAGCGTAGAGGGTTGGGTACGTCCAGATGGCTACACCTTC. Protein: CASSVEGWVRPDGYTF.

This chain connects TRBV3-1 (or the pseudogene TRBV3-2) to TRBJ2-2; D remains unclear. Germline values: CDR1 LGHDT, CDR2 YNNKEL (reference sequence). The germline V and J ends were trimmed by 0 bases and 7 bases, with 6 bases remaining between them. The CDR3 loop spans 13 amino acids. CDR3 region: CASSQDLLGELFF. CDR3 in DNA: TGTGCCAGCAGCCAAGACCTTCTCGGGGAGCTGTTTTTT.

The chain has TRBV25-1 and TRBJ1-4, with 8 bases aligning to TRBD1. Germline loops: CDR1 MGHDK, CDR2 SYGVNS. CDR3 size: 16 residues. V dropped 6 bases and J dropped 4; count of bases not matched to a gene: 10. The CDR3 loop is CASSHTGTGDNEKLFF. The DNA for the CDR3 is TGTGCCAGCAGCCACACCGGGACAGGAGATAATGAAAAACTGTTTTTT.

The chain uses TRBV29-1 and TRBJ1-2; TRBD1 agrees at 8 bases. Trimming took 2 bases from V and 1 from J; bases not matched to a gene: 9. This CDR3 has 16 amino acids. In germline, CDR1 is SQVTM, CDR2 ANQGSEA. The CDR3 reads CSVENLGQGYNYGYTF. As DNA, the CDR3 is TGCAGCGTTGAAAATTTAGGACAGGGATATAACTATGGCTACACCTTC.

The CDR3 DNA reads TGTGCCAGCAGAGCAGGGCTTGAAGGCAATCAGCCCCAGCATTTT. It codes for CASRAGLEGNQPQHF. The chain combines TRBV6-5 with TRBJ1-5, with D maybe TRBD1 (5 bases). Trimming removed 6 bases at V and 2 bases at J, with 14 bases between. There are 15 residues in the CDR3. In germline, CDR1 is MNHEY, CDR2 SVGAGI.

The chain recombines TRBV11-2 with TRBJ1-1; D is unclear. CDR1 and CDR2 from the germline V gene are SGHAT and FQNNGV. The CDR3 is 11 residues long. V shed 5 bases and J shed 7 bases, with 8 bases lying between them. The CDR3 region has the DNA TGTGCCAGCAGCCCCCTTGTTGAAGCTTTCTTT. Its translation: CASSPLVEAFF. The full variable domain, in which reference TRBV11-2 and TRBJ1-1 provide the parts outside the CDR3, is EAGVAQSPRYKIIEKRQSVAFWCNPISGHATLYWYQQILGQGPKLLIQFQNNGVVDDSQLPKDRFSAERLKGVDSTLKIQPAKLEDSAVYLCASSPLVEAFFGQGTRLTVV.